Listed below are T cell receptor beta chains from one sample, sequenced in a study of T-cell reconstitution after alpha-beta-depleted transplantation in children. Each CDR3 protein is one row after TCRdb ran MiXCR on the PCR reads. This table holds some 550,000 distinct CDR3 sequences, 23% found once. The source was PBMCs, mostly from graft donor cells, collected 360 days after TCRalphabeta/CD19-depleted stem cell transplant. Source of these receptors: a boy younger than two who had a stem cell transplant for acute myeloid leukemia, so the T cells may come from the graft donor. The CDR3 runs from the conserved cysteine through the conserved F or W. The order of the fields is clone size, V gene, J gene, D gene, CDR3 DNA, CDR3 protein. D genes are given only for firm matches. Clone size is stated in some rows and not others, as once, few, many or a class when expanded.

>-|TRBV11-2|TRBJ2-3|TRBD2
TGTGCCAGCATTGGTGAGACTAGCGGGCGCCGTAGCACAGATACGCAGTATTTT
CASIGETSGRRSTDTQYF
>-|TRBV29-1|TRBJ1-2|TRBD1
TGCAGCGTACCCCGGGAGGGGGCTGGCTACACCTTC
CSVPREGAGYTF
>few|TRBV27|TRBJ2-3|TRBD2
TGTGCCAGCAGTCGACTAGCGGGGGGATTCACAGATACGCAGTATTTT
CASSRLAGGFTDTQYF
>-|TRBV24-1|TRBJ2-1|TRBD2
TGTGCCACCAGTGAGTTAGCGGGGAGCTCCTACAATGAGCAGTTCTTC
CATSELAGSSYNEQFF
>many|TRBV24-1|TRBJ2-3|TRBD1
TGTGCCACCCAGACAGGGACAGATACGCAGTATTTT
CATQTGTDTQYF
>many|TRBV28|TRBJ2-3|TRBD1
TGTGCCAGCAGCTTAGGACAGGGGCCAGATACGCAGTATTTT
CASSLGQGPDTQYF
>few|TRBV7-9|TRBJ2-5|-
TGTGCCAGCAGCTGGCTGCTTAACCCGCAAGAGACCCAGTACTTC
CASSWLLNPQETQYF
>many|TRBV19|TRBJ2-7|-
TGTGCCAGTAAGATGGGCCCAGGCGGGTACTACGAGCAGTACTTC
CASKMGPGGYYEQYF
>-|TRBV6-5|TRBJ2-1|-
TGTGCCAGCAGTTACGATTCTAGTCACAATGAGCAGTTCTTC
CASSYDSSHNEQFF
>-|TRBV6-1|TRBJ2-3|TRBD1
TGTGCCAGCATATCCCCCAGATACAGGGGTCTGGCAGATACGCAGTATTTT
CASISPRYRGLADTQYF
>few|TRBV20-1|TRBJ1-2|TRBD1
TGCAGTGCTAGAGTTTCCGGGACAGGGCTGGACACCTTC
CSARVSGTGLDTF
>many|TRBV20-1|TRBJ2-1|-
TGCAGTGCTTCTAAAAACACAGATTACAATGAGCAGTTCTTC
CSASKNTDYNEQFF
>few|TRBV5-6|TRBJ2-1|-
TGTGCCAGCAGCTTGAAAAACAGGGCTATTGAGCAGTTCTTC
CASSLKNRAIEQFF
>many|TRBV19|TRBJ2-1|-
TGTGCCAGTAGCAATCGACCTGTAAATGAGCAGTTCTTC
CASSNRPVNEQFF
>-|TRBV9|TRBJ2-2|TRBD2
TGTGCCAGCAGCGTGAGCGGGGGCGCGAACACCGGGGAGCTGTTTTTT
CASSVSGGANTGELFF
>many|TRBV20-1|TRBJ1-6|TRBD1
TGCAGTGCTACCCACGGACAGGGGAATAATTCACCCCTCCACTTT
CSATHGQGNNSPLHF
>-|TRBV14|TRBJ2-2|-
TGTGCCAGCAGCCCTTCCGGCAGGAAGGTCGGGGAGCTGTTTTTT
CASSPSGRKVGELFF
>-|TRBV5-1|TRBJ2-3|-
TGCGCCAGCAGCTTAGGACGTTCGGGGACAGATACGCAGTATTTT
CASSLGRSGTDTQYF
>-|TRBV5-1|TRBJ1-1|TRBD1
TGCGCCAGCAGCTGGGGGGGCCGACAGGGTGATGAAGCTTTCTTT
CASSWGGRQGDEAFF
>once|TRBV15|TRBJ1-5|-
TGTGCCACCGAGGAGACTGGGGGCAGGGTTGGGAATCAGCCCCAGCATTTT
CATEETGGRVGNQPQHF
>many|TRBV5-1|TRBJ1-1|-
TGCGCCAGCAGCTTGGAGACGTTCGAGAACACTGAAGCTTTCTTT
CASSLETFENTEAFF
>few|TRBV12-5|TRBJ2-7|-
TGTGCTAGTATCTGGGCATTTTACGAGCAGTACTTC
CASIWAFYEQYF
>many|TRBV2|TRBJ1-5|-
TGTGCCAGCAGGCCACAGGGCGGCATGTATCAGCCCCAGCATTTT
CASRPQGGMYQPQHF
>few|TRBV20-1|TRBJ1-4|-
TGCAGTGCTCGGGACTCGAATGAAAAACTGTTTTTT
CSARDSNEKLFF
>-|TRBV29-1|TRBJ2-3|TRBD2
TGCAGCGTTTTGCGGGGGGTCGGGACAGATACGCAGTATTTT
CSVLRGVGTDTQYF
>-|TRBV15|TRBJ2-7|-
TGTGCCACCAGCAGACGGACCCCCTGGTCCTACGAGCAGTACTTC
CATSRRTPWSYEQYF
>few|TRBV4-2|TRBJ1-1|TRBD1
TGTGCCAGCAGCCACCGACAGGGGAACACTGAAGCTTTCTTT
CASSHRQGNTEAFF
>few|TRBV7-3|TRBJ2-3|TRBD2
TGTGCCAGCAGCCCTACTAGCGGGGTAACAGATACGCAGTATTTT
CASSPTSGVTDTQYF
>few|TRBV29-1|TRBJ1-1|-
TGCAGCGACGATGAAGCTTTCTTT
CSDDEAFF
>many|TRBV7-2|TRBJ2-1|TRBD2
TGTGCCAGCAGCTTAGCGGGACTAGCGGGGAAGGGGAAGTTCTTC
CASSLAGLAGKGKFF
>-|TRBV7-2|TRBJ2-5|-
TGTGCCAGCAGCTTAGCCGATTCCTGGGAGACCCAGTACTTC
CASSLADSWETQYF
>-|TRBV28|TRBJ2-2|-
TGTGCCAGCAGTTTATTCCCGCCTGGGAACACCGGGGAGCTGTTTTTT
CASSLFPPGNTGELFF
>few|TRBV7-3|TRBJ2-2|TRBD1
TGTGCCAGCAGCTTAACCGGGACAGTGACCACCGGGGAGCTGTTTTTT
CASSLTGTVTTGELFF
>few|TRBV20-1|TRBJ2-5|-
TGCAGTGCTCGAAAAGGGAGGGAGACCCAGTACTTC
CSARKGRETQYF
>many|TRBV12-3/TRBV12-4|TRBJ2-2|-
TGTGCCAGCCTGAGACTGGCGGGCACCGGGGAGCTGTTTTTT
CASLRLAGTGELFF
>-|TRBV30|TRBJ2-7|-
TGTGCCTGGGACCGGGACCGGGGTTACGAGCAGTACTTC
CAWDRDRGYEQYF
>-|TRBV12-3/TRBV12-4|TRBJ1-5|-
TGTGCCAGCAGTTTTGGGCCTGGAGGCAATCAGCCCCAGCATTTT
CASSFGPGGNQPQHF